The TCR beta chain described here comes from a study of blood T cell repertoires in COVID-19. For the study at large: Spain, Italy and the United States supplied samples that represented acute and convalescent COVID-19. From T cells, B-cell-depleted T cells, or PBMCs came the material, which was cDNA or gDNA.

Under the authors' procedure: Amplification with reference gene primers provided the estimates of nucleated cell counts. Sequencing used immunoSEQ multiplex PCR; TCRdb keeps in-frame clones, though not all of them. V, J and clone size are taken as reported in that table, and D and trimming were inferred from the DNA itself. The repertoire consists of 60,000 to 70,000 clones, with about 75% occurring once and the leading ten covering around half. Germline lookup yields CDR1 SGHDT and CDR2 YYEEEE. After removal of 6 bases from V and 4 bases from J, the junction contained 7 bases not matched to a gene. This CDR3 has 13 residues.

The sequencing input was peripheral blood. The rearrangement uses TRBV5-6 and TRBJ2-7; 7 nucleotides line up with TRBD1. This clonotype originated in a woman at least 80 years old with acute or convalescent COVID-19. CDR3 sequence: CASTGQVRYEQYF. The CDR3 DNA follows: TGTGCCAGCACCGGACAGGTGCGGTACGAGCAGTACTTC.